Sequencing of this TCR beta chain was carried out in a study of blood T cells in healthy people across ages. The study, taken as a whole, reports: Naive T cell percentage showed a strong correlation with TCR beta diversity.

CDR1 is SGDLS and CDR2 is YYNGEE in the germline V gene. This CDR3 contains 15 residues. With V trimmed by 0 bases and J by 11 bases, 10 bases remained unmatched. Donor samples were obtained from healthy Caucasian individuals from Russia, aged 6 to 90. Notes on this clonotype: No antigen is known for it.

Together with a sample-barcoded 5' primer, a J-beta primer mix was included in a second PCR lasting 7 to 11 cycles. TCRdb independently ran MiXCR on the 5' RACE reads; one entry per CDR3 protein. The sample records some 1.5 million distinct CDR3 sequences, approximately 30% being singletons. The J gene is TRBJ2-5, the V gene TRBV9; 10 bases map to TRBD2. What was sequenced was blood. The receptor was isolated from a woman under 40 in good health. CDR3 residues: CASSVVLAGVDEQYF. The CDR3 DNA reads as TGTGCCAGCAGCGTAGTTCTAGCGGGGGTGGATGAGCAGTACTTC.